This T cell receptor (beta chain) was identified in a study of shared clonotypes between healthy human individuals. Study as a whole: Donor composition was a couple of women and a few men, aged 18 to 49. Findings of the study overall: Donor clonotype sharing was expected to depend on sequencing depth.

For this clone: Its antigen is not identified.

This CDR3 comprises 15 residues. Trimming left V 1 base short and J 6 bases short, with 16 bases between. Per the germline V gene, CDR1 is SGHRS and CDR2 is YFSETQ. Deep-level running was used for the assay. TCRdb keeps only in-frame clones here, not all; method: immunoSEQ multiplex PCR. The sample includes approximately 530,000 clones, about 96% of them seen just once. Healthy adults negative for HIV, lacking recent acute infections or vaccinations, served as donors. Sequencing was performed on naive CD4+ T cells sorted from blood. Subset of the sample: CD45RA+ positively selected. The chain couples TRBV5-1 to TRBJ1-1; D gene uncertain. The clonotype originates from a woman aged 30 to 39 in good health. The CDR3 DNA follows: TGCGCCAGCAGCTTGACCTATTCCGAGGTGGCTGAAGCTTTCTTT. Protein sequence: CASSLTYSEVAEAFF.